The clone carrying this TCR beta chain showed up just once. The sample belongs to a study of blood T cell repertoires in COVID-19. Study information: COVID-19 samples from acute and convalescent phases originated in the United States, Italy and Spain. PBMCs, B-cell-depleted T cells, or T cells were the source of the cDNA or gDNA that made up the material.

This CDR3 contains 11 residues. Per the germline V gene, CDR1 is LGHDT and CDR2 is YNNKEL (reference sequence). V was clipped by 3 bases and J by 14 bases, with 13 bases between them. Assay: immunoSEQ multiplex PCR; the TCRdb copy retains only in-frame clones and omits some. Counted here are about 370,000 clones, more than 80% occurring once; the ten biggest clones make up around 3%. Specimen: peripheral blood. This sequence joins TRBV3-1 (or the pseudogene TRBV3-2) and TRBJ1-2, with D possibly being TRBD1 (5 bases). The receptor was derived from a woman aged 30 to 39 with COVID-19, enrolled during active disease. The CDR3 bases are TGTGCCAGCAGCCATGTGCCATCAGGGACCTTC. It yields the protein CASSHVPSGTF.